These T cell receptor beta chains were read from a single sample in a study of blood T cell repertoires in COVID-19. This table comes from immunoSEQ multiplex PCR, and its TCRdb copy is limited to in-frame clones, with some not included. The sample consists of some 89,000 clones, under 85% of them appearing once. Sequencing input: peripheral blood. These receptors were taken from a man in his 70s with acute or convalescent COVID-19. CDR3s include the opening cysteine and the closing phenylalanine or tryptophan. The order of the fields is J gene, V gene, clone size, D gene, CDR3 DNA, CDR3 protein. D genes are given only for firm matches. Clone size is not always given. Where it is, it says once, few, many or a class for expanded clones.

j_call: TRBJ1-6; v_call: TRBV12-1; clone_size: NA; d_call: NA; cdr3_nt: TGTGCCAGCAGCTTGGGACTAGTTTGGCCACGGGGTTCACCCCTCCACTTT; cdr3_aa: CASSLGLVWPRGSPLHF
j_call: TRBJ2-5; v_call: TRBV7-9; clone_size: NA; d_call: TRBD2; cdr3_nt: TGTGCCAGCACCTTCCGGGGCGGGGGGATCCAAGAGACCCAGTACTTC; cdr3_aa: CASTFRGGGIQETQYF
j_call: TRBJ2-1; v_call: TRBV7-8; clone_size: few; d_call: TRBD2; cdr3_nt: TGTGCCAGCAGCTTAGATAGCGGGTACAGAAACAATGAGCAGTTCTTC; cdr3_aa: CASSLDSGYRNNEQFF
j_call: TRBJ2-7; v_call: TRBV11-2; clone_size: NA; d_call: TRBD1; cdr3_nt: TGTGCCAGCAGCTTAGGACAGGGTTTTTGGGAGCAGTACTTC; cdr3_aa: CASSLGQGFWEQYF
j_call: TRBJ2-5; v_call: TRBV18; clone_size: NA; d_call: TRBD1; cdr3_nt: TGTGCCAGCTCACCGTCTGACAGGGATGGGGAGACCCAGTACTTC; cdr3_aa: CASSPSDRDGETQYF
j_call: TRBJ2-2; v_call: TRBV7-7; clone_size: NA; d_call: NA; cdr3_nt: TGTGCCAGCAGCACAACAGAGACCGGGGAGCTGTTTTTT; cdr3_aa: CASSTTETGELFF
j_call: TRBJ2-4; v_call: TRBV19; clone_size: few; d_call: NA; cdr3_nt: TGTGCCAGTAGTATATCGAGGCTAGCCAAAAACATTCAGTACTTC; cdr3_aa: CASSISRLAKNIQYF
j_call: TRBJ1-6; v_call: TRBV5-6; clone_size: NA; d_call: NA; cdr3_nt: TGTGCCAGCAGCTTCTTCGAACTTCGCAATAATTCACCCCTCCACTTT; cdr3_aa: CASSFFELRNNSPLHF
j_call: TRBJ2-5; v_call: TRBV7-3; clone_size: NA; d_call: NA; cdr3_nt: TGTGCCAGCAGCTTGGGGGCGGGTGAGACCCAGTACTTC; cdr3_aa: CASSLGAGETQYF
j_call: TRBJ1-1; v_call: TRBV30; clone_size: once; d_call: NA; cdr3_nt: TGTGCCTGGTCAGGAATGGGGAACACTGAAGCTTTCTTT; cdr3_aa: CAWSGMGNTEAFF
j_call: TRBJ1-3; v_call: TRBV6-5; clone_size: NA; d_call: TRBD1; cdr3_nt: TGTGCCAGCAGCCGGGGACAGAACTCTGGAAACACCATATATTTT; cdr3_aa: CASSRGQNSGNTIYF
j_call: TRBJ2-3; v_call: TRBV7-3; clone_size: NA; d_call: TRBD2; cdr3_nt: TGTGCCAGCAGCTTAAGTGCTAGCGGGGGGGCTTGGGCAGATACGCAGTATTTT; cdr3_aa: CASSLSASGGAWADTQYF
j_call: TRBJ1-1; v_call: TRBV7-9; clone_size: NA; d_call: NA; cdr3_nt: TGTGCCAGCAGCCCCCCCAGAGGAGTGGACACTGAAGCTTTCTTT; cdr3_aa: CASSPPRGVDTEAFF
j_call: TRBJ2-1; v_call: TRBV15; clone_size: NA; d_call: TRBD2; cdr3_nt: TGTGCCACCAGCACTGGGGGGGGGTCCGGGTACAATGAGCAGTTCTTC; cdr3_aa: CATSTGGGSGYNEQFF
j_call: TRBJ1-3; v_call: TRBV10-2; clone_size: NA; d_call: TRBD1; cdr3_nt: TGCGCCAGCAGTGAGTCCGGGACAGCCTCTGGAAACACCATATATTTT; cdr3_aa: CASSESGTASGNTIYF
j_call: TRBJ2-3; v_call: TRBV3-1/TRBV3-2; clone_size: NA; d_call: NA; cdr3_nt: TGTGCCAGCAGCCAAGGGTACTCCGCAGATACGCAGTATTTT; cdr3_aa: CASSQGYSADTQYF
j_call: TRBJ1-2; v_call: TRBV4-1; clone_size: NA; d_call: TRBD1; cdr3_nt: TGCGCCAGCAGCCGGACAGGGGGCGATGGCTACACCTTC; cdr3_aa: CASSRTGGDGYTF
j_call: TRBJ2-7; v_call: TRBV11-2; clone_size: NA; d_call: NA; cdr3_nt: TGTGCCAGCAGCTTAGAATTCGGCTACGAGCAGTACTTC; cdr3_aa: CASSLEFGYEQYF
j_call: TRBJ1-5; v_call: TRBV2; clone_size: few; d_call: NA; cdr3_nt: TGTGCCAGCAGTGGGGAGAGTTATCAGCCCCAGCATTTT; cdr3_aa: CASSGESYQPQHF
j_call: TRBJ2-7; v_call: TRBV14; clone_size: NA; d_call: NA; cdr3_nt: TGTGCCAGCAGCCAAGGACTGCCCTTGGAGCAGTACTTC; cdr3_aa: CASSQGLPLEQYF
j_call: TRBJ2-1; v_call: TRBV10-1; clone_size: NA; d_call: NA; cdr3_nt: TGCGCCAGCAGTGAGTCGGAGGTTTTCTCCTACAATGAGCAGTTCTTC; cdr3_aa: CASSESEVFSYNEQFF
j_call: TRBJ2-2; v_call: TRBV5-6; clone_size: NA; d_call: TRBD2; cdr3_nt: TGTGCCAGCAGCTTGGGGAGCGGGGGGTTCGCGAACACCGGGGAGCTGTTTTTT; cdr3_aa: CASSLGSGGFANTGELFF
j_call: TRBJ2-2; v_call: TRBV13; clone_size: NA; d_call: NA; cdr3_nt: TGTGCCAGCAGGCGAGACAGTCCGGGCAACACCGGGGAGCTGTTTTTT; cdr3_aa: CASRRDSPGNTGELFF
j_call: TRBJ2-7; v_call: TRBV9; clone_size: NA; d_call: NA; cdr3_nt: TGTGCCAGCAGCGCGGGGGGCGCCCTTGAAGAGCAGTACTTC; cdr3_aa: CASSAGGALEEQYF
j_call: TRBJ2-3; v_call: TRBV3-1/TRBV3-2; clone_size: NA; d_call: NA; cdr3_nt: TGTGCCAGCAGCCTAGCGCCATCAAAACAAGATACGCAGTATTTT; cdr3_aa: CASSLAPSKQDTQYF
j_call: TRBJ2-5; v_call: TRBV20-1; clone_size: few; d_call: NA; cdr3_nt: TGCAGTGCCAACAGAGGGGAGACCCAGTACTTC; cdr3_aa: CSANRGETQYF
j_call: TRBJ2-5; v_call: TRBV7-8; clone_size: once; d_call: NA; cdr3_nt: TGTGCCAGCAGCTTAGTTGTCAGGGCTGGGACCCAGTACTTC; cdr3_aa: CASSLVVRAGTQYF
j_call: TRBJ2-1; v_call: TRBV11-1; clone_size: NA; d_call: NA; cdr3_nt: TGTGCCAGCAGCTTAGAGAGACATGGCTCCTACAATGAGCAGTTCTTC; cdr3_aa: CASSLERHGSYNEQFF
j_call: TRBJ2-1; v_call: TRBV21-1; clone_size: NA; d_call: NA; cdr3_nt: TGTGCCAGCAGCAAAGGACGGGACAGGGCTAACAATGAGCAGTTCTTC; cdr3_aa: CASSKGRDRANNEQFF
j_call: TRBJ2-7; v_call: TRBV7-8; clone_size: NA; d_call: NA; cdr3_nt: TGTGCCAGCAGACCCAGGTGGGCCTACGAGCAGTACTTC; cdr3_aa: CASRPRWAYEQYF
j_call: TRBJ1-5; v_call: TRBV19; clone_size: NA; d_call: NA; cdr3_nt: TGTGCCACCAGCAGGGCAGTAGGCCAGCCCCAGCATTTT; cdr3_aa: CATSRAVGQPQHF
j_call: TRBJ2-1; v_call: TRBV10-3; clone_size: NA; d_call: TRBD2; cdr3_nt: TGTGCCATCGGCCGAGGCGGGGGGGCCAAGAATGAGCAGTTCTTC; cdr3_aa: CAIGRGGGAKNEQFF
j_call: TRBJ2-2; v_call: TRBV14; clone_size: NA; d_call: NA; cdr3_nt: TGTGCCAGCAGCCAAGTACGCGGGGGCCCCGGGGAGCTGTTTTTT; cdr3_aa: CASSQVRGGPGELFF
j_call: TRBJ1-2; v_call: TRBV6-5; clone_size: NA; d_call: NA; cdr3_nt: TGTGCCAGCAGACCCGGAAGACTCTATGGCTACACCTTC; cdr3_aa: CASRPGRLYGYTF
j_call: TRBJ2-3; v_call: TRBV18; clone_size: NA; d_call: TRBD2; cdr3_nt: TGTGCCAGCTCGCCGGGACTAGCTAGCACAGATACGCAGTATTTT; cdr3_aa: CASSPGLASTDTQYF
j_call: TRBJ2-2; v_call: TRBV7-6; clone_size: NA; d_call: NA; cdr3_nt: TGTGCCAGCAGCCTAGGGCGGGGTGGCACCGGGGAGCTGTTTTTT; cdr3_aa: CASSLGRGGTGELFF
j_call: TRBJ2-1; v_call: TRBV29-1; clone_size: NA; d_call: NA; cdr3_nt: TGCAGCGTTGAGGGCCAGTTCGGTAATGAGCAGTTCTTC; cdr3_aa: CSVEGQFGNEQFF
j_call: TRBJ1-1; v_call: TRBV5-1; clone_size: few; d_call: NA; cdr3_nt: TGCGCCAGCAGCTCGGGACTGCCCACTGAAGCTTTCTTT; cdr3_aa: CASSSGLPTEAFF
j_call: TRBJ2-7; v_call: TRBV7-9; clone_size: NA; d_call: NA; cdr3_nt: TGTGCCAGCAGCCCTAGTGCCCGGAGCTCCTACGAGCAGTACTTC; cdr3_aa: CASSPSARSSYEQYF
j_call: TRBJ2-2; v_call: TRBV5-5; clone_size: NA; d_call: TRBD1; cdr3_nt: TGTGCCAGCAGCCCCGGATGGACAGGGGAGACCGGGGAGCTGTTTTTT; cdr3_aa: CASSPGWTGETGELFF
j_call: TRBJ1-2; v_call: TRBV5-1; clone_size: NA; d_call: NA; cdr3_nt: TGCGCCAGCAGCGAGGCAGGGCTTAACTATGGCTACACCTTC; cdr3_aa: CASSEAGLNYGYTF
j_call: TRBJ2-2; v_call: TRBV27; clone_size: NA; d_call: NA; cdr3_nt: TGTGCCAGCAGTTTCGGGAACTACGCCGGGGAGCTGTTTTTT; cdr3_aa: CASSFGNYAGELFF
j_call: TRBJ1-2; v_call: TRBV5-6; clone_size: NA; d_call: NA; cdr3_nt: TGTGCCAGCAGCCCGGGCCTACTTGGGAGTTATGGCTACACCTTC; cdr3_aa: CASSPGLLGSYGYTF
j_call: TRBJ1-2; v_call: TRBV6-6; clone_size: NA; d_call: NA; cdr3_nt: TGTGCCAGCAGTTACGGGGGGGCCAGTGGCTACACCTTC; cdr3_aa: CASSYGGASGYTF
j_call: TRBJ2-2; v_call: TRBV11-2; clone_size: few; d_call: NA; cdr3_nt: TGTGCCAGCAGCTTAGCGGGACACTTGAACACCGGGGAGCTGTTTTTT; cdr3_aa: CASSLAGHLNTGELFF
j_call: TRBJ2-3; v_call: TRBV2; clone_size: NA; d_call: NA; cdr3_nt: TGTGCCAGCAGTGAGGATAGCACGGCGGATACGCAGTATTTT; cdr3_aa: CASSEDSTADTQYF